The 26 T cell receptor beta chains below were found in one sample sequenced in a study of blood T cell repertoires in COVID-19. Libraries were prepared by immunoSEQ multiplex PCR; TCRdb keeps only in-frame clonotypes and omits some of them. This table holds 150,000 to 200,000 clones, approximately 85% found once. Sequenced input: peripheral blood. These receptors were collected from a woman older than 75 with acute or convalescent COVID-19.

The chain combines TRBV19 with TRBJ2-7; 12 bases map to TRBD1. This CDR3 is built from 14 residues. Germline assignment: CDR1 LNHDA and CDR2 SQIVND (reference sequence). V lost 7 bases to trimming and J lost 5 bases; unmatched junction nucleotides: 6. CDR3 loop: CASNPGQGANEQYF. Here the CDR3 DNA reads TGTGCCAGTAACCCGGGACAGGGGGCTAACGAGCAGTACTTC.

The rearrangement links TRBV4-1 to TRBJ2-5; TRBD1 matches 10 bases. Trimming cost V 1 base and J 1 base; bases outside gene matches: 3. The V gene's germline CDR1 is MGHRA and CDR2 YSYEKL. CDR3 size: 16 residues. In DNA form, the CDR3 reads TGCGCCAGCAGCCAAGCGAGGACAGGGGGCCAAGAGACCCAGTACTTC. Translating it yields CASSQARTGGQETQYF.

V gene TRBV9 combines with J gene TRBJ2-1; D may be TRBD2 (7 bases). The V and J ends lost 0 bases and 0 bases respectively, with 22 bases between them. This CDR3 comprises 20 residues. CDR1 and CDR2 (germline): SGDLS, YYNGEE. The chain's CDR3 is CASSVVPFVEGGASYNEQFF. The CDR3 DNA is TGTGCCAGCAGCGTAGTTCCTTTCGTGGAGGGGGGGGCCTCCTACAATGAGCAGTTCTTC.

As to this clone: Other DNA sequences in this specimen translate into the identical CDR3. The genes are TRBV11-3 and TRBJ2-7; 9 bases are a match to TRBD1. The CDR3 extends over 15 amino acids. V was clipped by 4 bases and J by 2 bases; unmatched bases: 6. Germline CDR1 SGHNT, CDR2 YENEEA. The chain's CDR3 is CASSSSGDRAYEQYF. Written as DNA, the CDR3 is TGTGCCAGCAGCTCGTCAGGGGACAGGGCCTACGAGCAGTACTTC.

CDR3 sequence reads: CASTRDRGLSPLHF. Here the CDR3 DNA reads TGTGCCAGCACCCGGGACAGGGGGCTTTCACCCCTCCACTTT. The chain is built from TRBV6-5 and TRBJ1-6; 12 nucleotides match TRBD1. Germline V gene lookup returns CDR1 MNHEY and CDR2 SVGAGI. V lost 7 bases to trimming and J lost 9 bases; unmatched junction nucleotides: 4. The CDR3 consists of 14 residues.

The count of this clone is one. The chain couples TRBV18 to TRBJ2-7; the match to TRBD2 covers 14 bases. CDR3 size: 16 residues. Looked up from germline, CDR1 is KGHSH and CDR2 is LQKENI. V trimming: 0 bases; J trimming: 6 bases; junction bases outside the gene matches: 4. The CDR3 loop reads CASSPPGTSGSGEQYF. CDR3 nucleotide sequence: TGTGCCAGCTCACCACCAGGGACTAGCGGGAGTGGCGAGCAGTACTTC.

The V call is TRBV3-1 (or the pseudogene TRBV3-2), the J call TRBJ1-1; 8 nucleotides align to TRBD1. This CDR3 is built from 13 residues. V lost 5 bases to trimming and J lost 4 bases; unmatched junction nucleotides: 3. Looked up from germline, CDR1 is LGHDT and CDR2 is YNNKEL (reference sequence). The CDR3 is CASSFTGGTEAFF. The CDR3 DNA is TGTGCCAGCAGCTTTACAGGGGGCACTGAAGCTTTCTTT.

V gene TRBV7-2 combines with J gene TRBJ2-1, with 9 nucleotides matching TRBD2. After removal of 3 bases from V and 9 bases from J, the junction contained 12 bases not matched to a gene. The CDR3 has 16 amino acids. Germline values: CDR1 SGHTA, CDR2 FQGNSA. The CDR3 loop reads CASSFQRGRAGGEQFF. CDR3 coding DNA: TGTGCCAGCAGCTTTCAGCGCGGGAGGGCAGGCGGTGAGCAGTTCTTC.

Only a few counts were recorded for this clone. J is TRBJ2-5 and V is TRBV11-2; D is uncertain. Germline V gene lookup returns CDR1 SGHAT and CDR2 FQNNGV. The CDR3 is 13 amino acids. The V end was cut by 0 bases, the J end by 5 bases, with 7 bases between. In nucleotides, the CDR3 is TGTGCCAGCAGCTTAGAACAGTCGGAGACCCAGTACTTC. The encoded protein is CASSLEQSETQYF.

J is TRBJ1-1 and V is TRBV7-3; possibly TRBD1 for D (5 bases). The V gene lost 5 bases and the J gene lost 1 base, with 11 bases spanning the gap. CDR3 length equals 14 residues. Germline V gene sequence: CDR1 SGHTA, CDR2 FQGTGA. CDR3: CASSPHTGNTEAFF. CDR3 bases: TGTGCCAGCAGCCCCCACACAGGGAACACTGAAGCTTTCTTT.

The gene calls are TRBV27 and TRBJ2-1; TRBD2 agrees at 8 bases. Germline values: CDR1 MNHEY, CDR2 SMNVEV (reference sequence). The V gene end was trimmed by 6 bases and the J gene end by 9 bases; junction bases not matched to a gene: 7. The CDR3 sequence is 13 residues long. The CDR3 loop reads CASSATTSGEQFF. The CDR3 DNA reads TGTGCCAGCAGCGCTACAACTAGCGGTGAGCAGTTCTTC.

V and J are TRBV7-9 and TRBJ2-3; D unresolved. This CDR3 contains 16 residues. V lost 5 bases to trimming and J lost 6 bases, with 21 bases between them. Germline values: CDR1 SEHNR, CDR2 FQNEAQ (reference sequence). The DNA of the CDR3 is TGTGCCAGCAGCCCCACTATTAGAGCCGGCGCGGATACGCAGTATTTT. This codes for CASSPTIRAGADTQYF.

This clone has just a few counts. This same CDR3 is encoded by further DNA sequences in the sample. The V call is TRBV27, the J call TRBJ2-2; TRBD1 is a possible D gene (5 bases). Deletions cut 2 bases from V and 4 bases from J, with 8 bases between. From germline, CDR1 is MNHEY and CDR2 SMNVEV (reference sequence). The CDR3 contains 14 residues. The CDR3 here is CASSLGAATGELFF. The CDR3 nucleotides are TGTGCCAGCAGTTTAGGGGCAGCCACCGGGGAGCTGTTTTTT.

This clone was found a few times. The chain employs TRBV30 and TRBJ2-2; D call uncertain. From germline, CDR1 is GTSNPN and CDR2 SVGIG (reference sequence). V was shortened by 5 bases and J by 1 base, with 8 bases between the two germline ends. The CDR3 covers 13 residues. The CDR3 here is CAWATQNTGELFF. CDR3 nucleotides: TGTGCCTGGGCAACACAGAACACCGGGGAGCTGTTTTTT.

The rearrangement joins TRBV5-1 to TRBJ2-1; 9 positions agree with TRBD2. Trimming removed 4 bases from V and 7 bases from J; junction bases left unmatched: 6. CDR1 and CDR2 (germline): SGHRS, YFSETQ. The CDR3 contains 14 residues. CDR3 DNA: TGCGCCAGCAGCCCCCGGACTAGCGTTAATGAGCAGTTCTTC. It encodes CASSPRTSVNEQFF.

The chain employs TRBV10-2 and TRBJ1-6; possible D gene TRBD1, 5 bases. Germline lookup yields CDR1 WSHSY and CDR2 SAAADI. Between the trimmed V and J ends, which lost 7 bases and 8 bases, there was a span of 18 bases. This CDR3 comprises 15 residues. CDR3 sequence (DNA): TGCGCCAGCAAAAAAACCTGGGACTTCGATTCACCCCTCCACTTT. As protein: CASKKTWDFDSPLHF.

This clone was detected many times. This chain connects TRBV7-9 to TRBJ2-3, with 7 positions matching TRBD2. Losses at the gene ends were 0 bases for V and 7 bases for J; bases not matched to a gene: 10. CDR3 size: 16 residues. Germline values: CDR1 SEHNR, CDR2 FQNEAQ (reference sequence). The CDR3 protein is CASSLADAGAGYTQYF. DNA for the CDR3: TGTGCCAGCAGCTTAGCGGACGCGGGAGCGGGGTATACGCAGTATTTT.

The chain is built from TRBV27 and TRBJ2-5, with 10 bases fitting TRBD2. V lost 6 bases and J lost 7; bases outside the gene matches: 2. This CDR3 region has 12 residues. CDR1 is MNHEY and CDR2 is SMNVEV in the germline V gene (reference sequence). CDR3 sequence reads: CASRASGGTQYF. CDR3 DNA: TGTGCCAGCAGAGCTAGCGGGGGGACCCAGTACTTC.

The chain carries TRBV27 and TRBJ2-2; 8 positions match TRBD2. Germline CDR1 is MNHEY and CDR2 is SMNVEV (reference sequence). This CDR3 region has 16 residues. V shed 2 bases and J 2 bases; nucleotides not matched to a gene: 4. The CDR3 reads CASSLRRGDNTGELFF. DNA for the CDR3: TGTGCCAGCAGTTTACGGCGGGGGGATAACACCGGGGAGCTGTTTTTT.

The V call is TRBV3-1 (or the pseudogene TRBV3-2), the J call TRBJ2-2, with TRBD1 matching 7 bases. This CDR3 is built from 14 residues. J was trimmed by 7 bases and V by 4 bases; bases with no gene match: 6. Germline V gene lookup returns CDR1 LGHDT and CDR2 YNNKEL (reference sequence). CDR3 DNA: TGTGCCAGCAGCCGAAGGGGGCGTAGCGGGGAGCTGTTTTTT. The encoded protein is CASSRRGRSGELFF.

The chain is built from TRBV7-9 and TRBJ1-2; 7 nucleotides match TRBD1. Germline V gene data show CDR1 as SEHNR and CDR2 as FQNEAQ (reference sequence). The junction had 5 bases not matched to a gene; V was cut back by 4 bases and J by 0 bases. The length of the CDR3 is 15 residues. The CDR3 protein is CASSSQGNPNYGYTF. CDR3 nucleotide sequence: TGTGCCAGCAGCTCACAGGGGAACCCTAACTATGGCTACACCTTC. The full variable domain, in which reference TRBV7-9 and TRBJ1-2 provide the parts outside the CDR3, is DTGVSQNPRHKITKRGQNVTFRCDPISEHNRLYWYRQTLGQGPEFLTYFQNEAQLEKSRLLSDRFSAERPKGSFSTLEIQRTEQGDSAMYLCASSSQGNPNYGYTFGSGTRLTVV.

The chain couples TRBV7-2 to TRBJ2-2; 9 bases align to TRBD1. V lost 5 bases, J lost 5 bases, and 6 bases stayed unmatched. Germline CDR1 SGHTA, CDR2 FQGNSA. CDR3 length: 15 amino acids. CDR3 coding DNA: TGTGCCAGCAGCACACAGGGGGCGCGTACCGGGGAGCTGTTTTTT. This gives the protein CASSTQGARTGELFF.

V and J are TRBV3-1 (or the pseudogene TRBV3-2) and TRBJ1-2, with 10 bases identical to TRBD1. Trimming cost V 3 bases and J 6 bases; bases outside gene matches: 1. Germline values: CDR1 LGHDT, CDR2 YNNKEL (reference sequence). The CDR3 sequence is 13 residues long. CDR3 sequence reads: CASSQGTGDGYTF. CDR3 sequence (DNA): TGTGCCAGCAGCCAGGGGACAGGGGATGGCTACACCTTC.

The chain joins TRBV6-6 to TRBJ1-1; D is uncertain. The CDR3 is 13 residues long. V shed 2 bases and J shed 7 bases, with 11 bases lying between them. Germline values: CDR1 MNHNY, CDR2 SVGAGI (reference sequence). The CDR3 reads CASSYPFPDEAFF. Here the CDR3 DNA reads TGTGCCAGCAGTTACCCCTTCCCAGATGAAGCTTTCTTT.

This clone was observed a few times. The rearrangement uses TRBV7-9 and TRBJ2-5; 13 nucleotides match TRBD2. The germline CDR1 and CDR2 sequences are SEHNR and FQNEAQ (reference sequence). Trimming took 5 bases from V and 5 from J; bases not matched to a gene: 5. The CDR3 runs to 15 residues. CDR3 DNA sequence: TGTGCCAGCAGCAAGACTAGCGGGGGGTTGGAGACCCAGTACTTC. Encoded protein: CASSKTSGGLETQYF.

This chain links TRBV30 with TRBJ2-2; no reliable D call. The CDR3 contains 15 residues. The germline CDR1 and CDR2 sequences are GTSNPN and SVGIG (reference sequence). V was cut by 4 bases and J by 0 bases, with 12 bases left in between. The CDR3, as DNA: TGTGCCTGGACTCCCCGTTGGCCGAACACCGGGGAGCTGTTTTTT. Translating gives CAWTPRWPNTGELFF.